A single sample is the source of the 7 T cell receptor beta chains below, sequenced in a study of PD-1 blockade in classical Hodgkin lymphoma. Every patient experienced relapse after autologous stem cell transplantation, and brentuximab vedotin exposure varied. This table comes from immunoSEQ multiplex PCR, and its TCRdb copy is limited to in-frame clones, with some not included. The table has 9,500 to 12,000 clones, around 83% seen once. The sequencing used peripheral blood mononuclear cells (PBMCs), collected at baseline. The receptors here all came from a human donor with classical Hodgkin lymphoma.

V usage is TRBV5-1 and J usage is TRBJ2-2, with a possible D match to TRBD2 (7 bases). The germline gives CDR1 SGHRS, CDR2 YFSETQ. Trimming removed 4 bases from V and 7 bases from J, with 11 bases in between. This CDR3 has 13 amino acids. The DNA of the CDR3 is TGCGCCAGCAGCCGGGGGGCCGACGGGGAGCTGTTTTTT. Translating it yields CASSRGADGELFF.

The J gene is TRBJ1-3, the V gene TRBV10-3; D is unclear. The V and J ends lost 3 bases and 3 bases respectively, with 12 bases between them. Germline values: CDR1 ENHRY, CDR2 SYGVKD. The CDR3 extends over 15 amino acids. The CDR3 protein is CAISEGKTGGNTIYF. CDR3 nucleotide sequence: TGTGCCATCAGTGAAGGGAAAACGGGTGGAAACACCATATATTTT.

The chain has TRBV5-1 and TRBJ2-5, with no clear D. V was pared by 3 bases and J by 2 bases, with 8 bases between. The CDR3 is 13 amino acids. The germline V gene encodes CDR1 SGHRS and CDR2 YFSETQ. CDR3 nucleotide sequence: TGCGCCAGCAGCTCCGGGTGGCAAGAGACCCAGTACTTC. Encoded protein: CASSSGWQETQYF.

The chain employs TRBV27 and TRBJ2-1; no definite D call. Germline assignment: CDR1 MNHEY and CDR2 SMNVEV (reference sequence). This CDR3 spans 12 amino acids. Trimming took 3 bases from V and 10 from J, leaving 10 bases between them. CDR3 in DNA: TGTGCCAGCAGTTTCCCCGGCCGGGAGCAGTTCTTC. Protein sequence: CASSFPGREQFF.

The chain combines TRBV11-2 with TRBJ2-3; 9 positions match TRBD1. The length of the CDR3 is 17 residues. V shed 5 bases, J shed 2 bases, and the junction held 11 bases outside the gene matches. Per germline, CDR1 SGHAT and CDR2 FQNNGV. In nucleotides, the CDR3 is TGTGCCAGCAGCCTGTGGGGCGGGACAGGGACCACAGATACGCAGTATTTT. Translated, it gives CASSLWGGTGTTDTQYF.

The chain carries TRBV29-1 and TRBJ1-6; 9 nucleotides align to TRBD1. Germline V lookup: CDR1 SQVTM, CDR2 ANQGSEA. V lost 4 bases to trimming and J lost 8 bases; unmatched junction nucleotides: 6. CDR3 size: 14 residues. The CDR3 is CSVALGQGDSPLHF. The CDR3 DNA reads as TGCAGCGTTGCCCTGGGACAGGGAGATTCACCCCTCCACTTT.

This clone was observed once. The V call is TRBV2, the J call TRBJ1-2; D is possibly TRBD1 (5 bases). Germline V gene lookup returns CDR1 SNHLY and CDR2 FYNNEI. Trimming took off 3 bases at V and 4 bases at J, with 12 bases between the two ends. This CDR3 is built from 14 residues. DNA for the CDR3: TGTGCCAGCAGTGAGGCGCGGGGCCCCTATGGCTACACCTTC. This sequence encodes CASSEARGPYGYTF.